The 9 T cell receptor beta chains in this list originate from one sample, sequenced in a study of shared clonotypes between healthy human individuals. Some clones are missing from TCRdb's copy, which holds only in-frame ones; the method was immunoSEQ multiplex PCR. Altogether more than 500,000 clones are present, roughly 95% being singletons, with the ten largest covering 0.05% to 0.07%. The source material was naive CD4+ T cells sorted from blood. The sample's subset: CD45RA+ positively selected. These receptors came from a woman aged 25 to 45 in good health.

The J gene is TRBJ2-1, the V gene TRBV28, with 7 bases lining up with TRBD1. This CDR3 is built from 12 residues. Germline V gene sequence: CDR1 MDHEN, CDR2 SYDVKM. Unmatched junction bases numbered 5, after V lost 6 bases and J lost 9 bases. CDR3 loop: CASSRQGFEQFF. The CDR3 DNA reads TGTGCCAGCAGCAGACAGGGTTTTGAGCAGTTCTTC.

The V gene is TRBV18, the J gene TRBJ1-1; tentatively, D is TRBD1 (5 bases). The germline V gene has CDR1 KGHSH and CDR2 LQKENI. The CDR3 is 16 amino acids. V lost 3 bases, J lost 0 bases, and 14 bases lay in between. The CDR3: CASSPGHGGMNTEAFF. The DNA of the CDR3 is TGTGCCAGCTCACCGGGTCACGGGGGGATGAACACTGAAGCTTTCTTT.

This clone came up a few times. The rearrangement uses TRBV18 and TRBJ1-2; 9 bases are a match to TRBD1. V was clipped by 3 bases and J by 5 bases; unmatched bases: 4. CDR3 size: 14 residues. The germline V gene encodes CDR1 KGHSH and CDR2 LQKENI. The CDR3 spells CASSPGDRAYGYTF. The CDR3 DNA is TGTGCCAGCTCACCTGGGGACAGGGCTTATGGCTACACCTTC. The variable domain in full, completed from reference TRBV18 and TRBJ1-2, reads NAGVMQNPRHLVRRRGQEARLRCSPMKGHSHVYWYRQLPEEGLKFMVYLQKENIIDESGMPKERFSAEFPKEGPSILRIQQVVRGDSAAYFCASSPGDRAYGYTFGSGTRLTVV.

The chain recombines TRBV19 with TRBJ2-7, with a tentative D call TRBD1 (5 bases). CDR1 and CDR2 (germline): LNHDA, SQIVND (reference sequence). This CDR3 comprises 18 residues. V shed 1 base and J shed 5 bases, with 24 bases lying between them. CDR3 nucleotide sequence: TGTGCCAGTAGTATAGTAAGTCGAGGCAGGGCTTTTATGAACGAGCAGTACTTC. Its translation is CASSIVSRGRAFMNEQYF.

Points on this clone: At the DNA level, this CDR3 is encoded by other sequences in the same sample as well. This rearrangement joins TRBV6-5 to TRBJ2-6; D gene unclear. The CDR3 is made up of 13 amino acids. Germline assignment: CDR1 MNHEY and CDR2 SVGAGI. Trimming removed 8 bases from V and 1 base from J, with 6 bases in between. This CDR3 reads CASRQSGANVLTF. The CDR3 DNA reads TGTGCCAGCCGGCAATCTGGGGCCAACGTCCTGACTTTC.

The chain links TRBV27 to TRBJ2-7; tentative D call: TRBD1 (5 bases). Trimming removed 2 bases at V and 2 bases at J, with 7 bases between. Germline CDR1 and CDR2: MNHEY and SMNVEV (reference sequence). The CDR3 totals 13 residues. CDR3 sequence: CASSLGAPYEQYF. DNA for the CDR3: TGTGCCAGCAGTTTAGGGGCCCCCTACGAGCAGTACTTC.

The chain has TRBV28 and TRBJ2-7; 7 bases match TRBD1. The V and J ends lost 4 bases and 3 bases, in that order; junction bases with no gene match: 3. There are 13 residues in the CDR3. CDR1 MDHEN and CDR2 SYDVKM come from the germline V gene. The CDR3 region has the DNA TGTGCCAGCAGTTGGGACAGAGACTACGAGCAGTACTTC. Amino acids: CASSWDRDYEQYF.

The chain couples TRBV5-1 to TRBJ2-1, with TRBD2 as a possible D gene (6 bases). Between the trimmed V and J ends, which lost 0 bases and 10 bases, there was a span of 17 bases. Germline lookup yields CDR1 SGHRS and CDR2 YFSETQ. This CDR3 has 15 residues. The DNA for the CDR3 is TGCGCCAGCAGCTTGGGCGGGGCCCCGGAGGGGGAGCAGTTCTTC. Protein product: CASSLGGAPEGEQFF.

The rearrangement joins TRBV1 to TRBJ2-1. TRBV1 is marked as a pseudogene. The CDR3 totals 16 residues. CDR3 DNA sequence: TGCACCAGTGGGGACGAGGGGCGGTGGGCCTACAATGAGCAGTTCTTC. It translates to CTSGDEGRWAYNEQFF.